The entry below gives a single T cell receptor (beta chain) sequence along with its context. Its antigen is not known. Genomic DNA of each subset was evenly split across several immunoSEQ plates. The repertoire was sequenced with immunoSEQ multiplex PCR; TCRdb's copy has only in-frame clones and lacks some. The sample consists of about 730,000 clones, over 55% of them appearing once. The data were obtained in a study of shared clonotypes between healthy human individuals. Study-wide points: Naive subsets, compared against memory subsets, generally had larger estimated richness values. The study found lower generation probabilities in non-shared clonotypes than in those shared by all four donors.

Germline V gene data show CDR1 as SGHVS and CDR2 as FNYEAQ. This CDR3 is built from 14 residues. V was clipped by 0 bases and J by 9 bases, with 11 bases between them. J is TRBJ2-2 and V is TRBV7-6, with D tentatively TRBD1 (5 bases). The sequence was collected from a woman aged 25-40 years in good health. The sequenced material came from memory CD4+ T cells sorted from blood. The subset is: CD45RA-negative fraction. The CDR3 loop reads CASSLAPDNRELFF. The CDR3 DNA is TGTGCCAGCAGCTTAGCGCCGGACAACAGGGAGCTGTTTTTT.